This entry describes one T cell receptor (beta chain). What it binds is not known. This sample was taken from a study of shared clonotypes between healthy human individuals. Profiling relied on immunoSEQ multiplex PCR, and the TCRdb table lists in-frame clones only, not all of them. The sample lists under 2,500,000 clones, 90% to 97% seen once, with over 0.1% in the top ten. Whole-study findings and limits: Naive CD4 clonotype sharing across a few donors was around 5.5%.

Germline V CDR1 and CDR2: ENHRY, SYGVKD. V was trimmed by 4 bases and J by 7 bases, leaving 11 bases between them. The CDR3 consists of 13 residues. The chain links TRBV10-3 to TRBJ2-1; D unclear. Sequenced input: naive CD4+ T cells sorted from blood. Specified subset: CD45RA+ positively selected. The TCR sequence derives from a man aged 18 to 30 in good health. CDR3 residues: CAISAWDPNEQFF. The CDR3 DNA is TGTGCCATCAGTGCTTGGGATCCTAATGAGCAGTTCTTC.